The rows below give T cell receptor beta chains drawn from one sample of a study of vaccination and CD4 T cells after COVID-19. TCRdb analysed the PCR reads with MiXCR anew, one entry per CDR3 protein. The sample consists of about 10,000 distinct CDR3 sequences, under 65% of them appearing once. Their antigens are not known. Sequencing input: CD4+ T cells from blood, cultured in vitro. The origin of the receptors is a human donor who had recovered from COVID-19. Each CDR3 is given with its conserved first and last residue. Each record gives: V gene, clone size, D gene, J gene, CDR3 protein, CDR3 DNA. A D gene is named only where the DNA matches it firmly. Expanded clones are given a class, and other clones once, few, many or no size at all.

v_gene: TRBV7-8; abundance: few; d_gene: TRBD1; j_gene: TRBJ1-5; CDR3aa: CASSWGQTDSNQPQHF; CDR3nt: TGTGCCAGCAGCTGGGGACAGACCGATAGCAATCAGCCCCAGCATTTT
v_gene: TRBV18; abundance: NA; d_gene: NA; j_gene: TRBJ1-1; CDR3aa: CASSQGQYSEAFF; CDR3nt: TGTGCCAGCTCACAAGGTCAATACAGTGAAGCTTTCTTT
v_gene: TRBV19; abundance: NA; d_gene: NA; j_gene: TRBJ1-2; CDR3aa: CASSTGEPFLGYTF; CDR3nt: TGTGCCAGTAGTACGGGAGAACCGTTCTTGGGCTACACCTTC
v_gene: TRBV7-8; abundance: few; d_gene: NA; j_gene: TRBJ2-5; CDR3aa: CASSLGSWTSKETQYF; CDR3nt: TGTGCCAGCAGCTTAGGGTCCTGGACAAGTAAAGAGACCCAGTACTTC
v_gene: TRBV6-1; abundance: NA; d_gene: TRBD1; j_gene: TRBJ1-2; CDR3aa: CASRSDRVNGYTF; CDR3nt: TGTGCCAGCAGATCGGACAGGGTAAATGGCTACACCTTC
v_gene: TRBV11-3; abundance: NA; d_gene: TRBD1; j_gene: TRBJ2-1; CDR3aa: CASSLGQGTYNEQFF; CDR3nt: TGTGCCAGCAGCTTAGGACAGGGGACCTACAATGAGCAGTTCTTC
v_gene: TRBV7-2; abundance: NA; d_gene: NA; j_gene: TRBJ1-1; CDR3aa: CASSLPSRRKSLNTEAFF; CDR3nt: TGTGCCAGCAGCTTACCTTCCCGACGGAAAAGCTTGAACACTGAAGCTTTCTTT
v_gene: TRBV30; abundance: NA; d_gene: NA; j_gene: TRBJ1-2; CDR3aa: CAWKGGGYTF; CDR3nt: TGTGCCTGGAAGGGGGGTGGCTACACCTTC
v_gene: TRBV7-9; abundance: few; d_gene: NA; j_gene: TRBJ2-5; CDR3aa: CATSRGEETQYF; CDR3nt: TGTGCCACCTCTAGGGGGGAAGAGACCCAGTACTTC
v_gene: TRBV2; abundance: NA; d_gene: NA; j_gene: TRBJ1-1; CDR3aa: CASSPGNTEAFF; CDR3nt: TGTGCCAGCTCCCCGGGAAACACTGAAGCTTTCTTT
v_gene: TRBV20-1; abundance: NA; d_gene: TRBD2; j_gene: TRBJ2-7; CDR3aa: CSASGTSGGDGEQYF; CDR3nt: TGCAGTGCTAGTGGGACTAGCGGGGGGGACGGCGAGCAGTACTTC
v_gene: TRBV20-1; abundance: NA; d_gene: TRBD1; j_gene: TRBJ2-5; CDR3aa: CSANRGRETQYF; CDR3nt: TGCAGTGCTAACAGGGGGCGGGAGACCCAGTACTTC